Shown below are 30 T cell receptor beta chains from a single sample sequenced in a study of neoadjuvant anti-PD-1 for oral cavity cancer. Data came from immunoSEQ multiplex PCR; TCRdb stores just in-frame clones and leaves some out. The data hold some 14,000 clones, with about 77% observed a single time. Time point of the sample: after neoadjuvant nivolumab, at surgical resection. This specimen consisted of PBMCs, obtained after nivolumab (anti-PD-1) treatment. These receptors came from a person between 40 and 85 years old with oral cavity squamous cell carcinoma.

The chain has TRBV29-1 and TRBJ2-7; TRBD1 matches at 10 bases. CDR3 length: 13 amino acids. CDR1 SQVTM and CDR2 ANQGSEA come from the germline V gene. With V trimmed by 6 bases and J by 6 bases, 8 bases remained unmatched. The CDR3 is CSVRGQGFGEQYF. The CDR3 DNA reads TGCAGCGTCCGGGGACAGGGGTTCGGCGAGCAGTACTTC.

This sequence joins TRBV2 and TRBJ1-4; D not resolved. The CDR3 runs to 13 residues. Germline V CDR1 and CDR2: SNHLY, FYNNEI. Between the trimmed V and J ends, which lost 6 bases and 5 bases, there was a span of 10 bases. The CDR3 DNA reads TGTGCCAGCAGAGGTTTTGGGAATGAAAAACTGTTTTTT. It translates to CASRGFGNEKLFF.

The chain employs TRBV5-1 and TRBJ1-2; D unresolved. The CDR3 has 14 amino acids. Germline loops: CDR1 SGHRS, CDR2 YFSETQ. The V end lost 1 base, the J end lost 3 bases, and 10 bases lay between the germline ends. The chain's CDR3 is CASSLQGSDYGYTF. The DNA of the CDR3 is TGCGCCAGCAGCTTGCAAGGGAGTGACTATGGCTACACCTTC. Looking up the rest from reference TRBV5-1 and TRBJ1-2 gives the full variable domain: KAGVTQTPRYLIKTRGQQVTLSCSPISGHRSVSWYQQTPGQGLQFLFEYFSETQRNKGNFPGRFSGRQFSNSRSEMNVSTLELGDSALYLCASSLQGSDYGYTFGSGTRLTVV.

The chain combines TRBV21-1 with TRBJ1-1. TRBV21-1 is listed as a pseudogene. The CDR3 is made up of 12 amino acids. The CDR3 coding sequence is TGTGCCAGCAGCAAAGCGAGCACTGAAGCTTTCTTT. Amino acids: CASSKASTEAFF.

In its sample, this clone was seen once. The rearrangement joins TRBV19 to TRBJ1-5; TRBD1 aligns across 8 bases. CDR1 LNHDA and CDR2 SQIVND come from the germline V gene (reference sequence). The CDR3 consists of 15 residues. Unmatched junction bases numbered 3, after V lost 3 bases and J lost 2 bases. The CDR3: CASSMQGQGNQPQHF. The CDR3 region has the DNA TGTGCCAGTAGTATGCAGGGACAGGGCAATCAGCCCCAGCATTTT. The entire variable domain, with the rest obtained from reference TRBV19 and TRBJ1-5, is as follows: DGGITQSPKYLFRKEGQNVTLSCEQNLNHDAMYWYRQDPGQGLRLIYYSQIVNDFQKGDIAEGYSVSREKKESFPLTVTSAQKNPTAFYLCASSMQGQGNQPQHFGDGTRLSIL.

This chain links TRBV14 with TRBJ2-6, with 8 positions matching TRBD2. The CDR3 is 16 residues long. Unmatched junction bases numbered 4, after V lost 3 bases and J lost 3 bases. CDR1 SGHDN and CDR2 FVKESK come from the germline V gene. The CDR3 is CASSHAGGGGANVLTF. CDR3 nucleotides: TGTGCCAGCAGCCACGCGGGGGGAGGTGGGGCCAACGTCCTGACTTTC.

V and J are TRBV30 and TRBJ1-1; a possible D gene is TRBD1 (6 bases). The germline V and J ends were trimmed by 4 bases and 10 bases, with 13 bases remaining between them. The CDR3 is 11 amino acids. Germline CDR1 and CDR2: GTSNPN and SVGIG (reference sequence). The CDR3 DNA reads TGTGCCTGGATTTGGGGGCCGTCAGCTTTCTTT. Amino acids: CAWIWGPSAFF.

CDR3 DNA: TGTGCCAGTAGTATAATTGACAGCCGGACCGGGGAGCTGTTTTTT. Translated: CASSIIDSRTGELFF. This chain connects TRBV19 to TRBJ2-2; maybe TRBD1 (5 bases). Germline CDR1 reads LNHDA; CDR2 reads SQIVND (reference sequence). V was cut by 2 bases and J by 5 bases, with 12 bases left in between. CDR3 length: 15 residues.

The chain couples TRBV28 to TRBJ1-2, with D perhaps matching TRBD1 (5 bases). Per the germline V gene, CDR1 is MDHEN and CDR2 is SYDVKM. This CDR3 is built from 15 residues. Trimming took off 6 bases at V and 7 bases at J, with 21 bases between the two ends. In DNA, the CDR3 is TGTGCCAGCAGGTCCTCCGACAGACCTATAGGTGGCTACACCTTC. It is translated as CASRSSDRPIGGYTF.

This chain connects TRBV10-3 to TRBJ2-3; D call uncertain. This CDR3 is 12 amino acids long. Trimming took off 7 bases at V and 0 bases at J, with 5 bases between the two ends. Germline V CDR1 and CDR2: ENHRY, SYGVKD. CDR3 nucleotide sequence: TGTGCCATCAAAGGGAGCACAGATACGCAGTATTTT. This translates into CAIKGSTDTQYF.

J is TRBJ2-7 and V is TRBV5-4, with D unclear. The V gene lost 0 bases and the J gene lost 4 bases, with 5 bases spanning the gap. Germline CDR1 SGHNT, CDR2 YYREEE (reference sequence). The CDR3 is 12 residues long. This CDR3 reads CASSLGVYEQYF. CDR3 nucleotides: TGTGCCAGCAGCTTGGGAGTATACGAGCAGTACTTC.

The chain combines TRBV4-2 with TRBJ2-7; the match to TRBD2 covers 7 bases. Germline CDR1 and CDR2: LGHNA and YNFKEQ. The trim removed 3 bases at V and 1 base at J, leaving 6 bases unmatched. This CDR3 spans 15 amino acids. The CDR3 is CASSQDSGLSYEQYF. Written as DNA, the CDR3 is TGTGCCAGCAGCCAGGACTCGGGACTATCCTACGAGCAGTACTTC.

This clone was seen a handful of times. This CDR3 is CASRVTGVYGYTF. CDR3 DNA: TGTGCCAGCAGAGTGACAGGGGTCTATGGCTACACCTTC. The chain combines TRBV2 with TRBJ1-2; TRBD1 aligns across 8 bases. CDR3 size: 13 residues. The junction had 4 bases not matched to a gene; V was cut back by 6 bases and J by 4 bases. Looked up from germline, CDR1 is SNHLY and CDR2 is FYNNEI.

A few counts support this clone. V gene TRBV6-1 combines with J gene TRBJ1-1; no definite D call. The CDR3 length is 13 residues. Per the germline V gene, CDR1 is MNHNS and CDR2 is SASEGT. Trimming pared 4 bases from V and 10 bases from J, leaving 16 bases between. The CDR3 sequence is CASSATGQAGAFF. The CDR3 DNA reads TGTGCCAGCAGTGCTACGGGTCAGGCGGGAGCTTTCTTT.

This clone appeared once. CDR3 bases: TGCGCCAGCAGCTTGTTTCAAATTGCAACTAATGAAAAACTGTTTTTT. This gives the protein CASSLFQIATNEKLFF. The chain couples TRBV5-1 to TRBJ1-4; D unresolved. The CDR3 is 16 residues long. With 1 base removed from V and 0 bases from J, the gap between germline ends came to 10 bases. Germline V gene lookup returns CDR1 SGHRS and CDR2 YFSETQ.

V gene TRBV11-2 combines with J gene TRBJ2-7; either TRBD1 or TRBD2 may supply D (5 bases each). Deletions cut 2 bases from V and 3 bases from J, with 14 bases between. Germline CDR1 and CDR2: SGHAT and FQNNGV. The CDR3 has 15 amino acids. CDR3 nucleotide sequence: TGTGCCAGCAGCTTAAACGGGAATGGGGGCTACGAGCAGTACTTC. It specifies CASSLNGNGGYEQYF.

The chain has TRBV19 and TRBJ2-5; 9 bases align to TRBD2. Germline V lookup: CDR1 LNHDA, CDR2 SQIVND (reference sequence). The junction had 5 bases not matched to a gene; V was cut back by 5 bases and J by 1 base. The CDR3 is made up of 15 amino acids. The CDR3 sequence is CASSGSGSGQETQYF. CDR3 coding DNA: TGTGCCAGTAGTGGTAGCGGGAGTGGCCAAGAGACCCAGTACTTC.

The genes are TRBV10-3 and TRBJ1-5; TRBD1 is a possible D gene (6 bases). V dropped 6 bases and J dropped 0 bases, with 12 bases sitting between them. The CDR3 sequence is 15 residues long. CDR1 is ENHRY, CDR2 SYGVKD, per germline. CDR3 bases: TGTGCCATCAGCCCGACAGGTTATAGCAATCAGCCCCAGCATTTT. It is translated as CAISPTGYSNQPQHF.

This sequence joins TRBV11-2 and TRBJ1-2; D ambiguous. The V and J ends lost 5 bases and 0 bases respectively, with 13 bases between them. The CDR3 loop spans 15 amino acids. Germline lookup yields CDR1 SGHAT and CDR2 FQNNGV. CDR3 in DNA: TGTGCCAGCAGCACTCTAACGGCCGCTAACTATGGCTACACCTTC. Residues: CASSTLTAANYGYTF.

The rearrangement uses TRBV6-6 and TRBJ2-1; D not certain. Germline V gives CDR1 MNHNY, CDR2 SVGAGI (reference sequence). The CDR3 consists of 14 residues. Between the trimmed V and J ends, which lost 7 bases and 9 bases, there was a span of 19 bases. CDR3 amino acids: CASIGSPLNGEQFF. The CDR3 bases are TGTGCCAGCATAGGGTCCCCACTCAACGGTGAGCAGTTCTTC.

On this clone itself: No DNA is shown, since the ends of the CDR3 on it are uncertain; the CDR3 is the one TCRdb lists. V is TRBV28 and J is TRBJ1-5. Germline CDR1 is MDHEN and CDR2 is SYDVKM. Ends included, the CDR3 has 13 residues. The CDR3 sequence: CASSSSGRGPQHF.

The chain employs TRBV20-1 and TRBJ2-3; a weak D match, TRBD2 (5 bases). Germline V gene lookup returns CDR1 DFQATT and CDR2 SNEGSKA (reference sequence). The CDR3 extends over 11 amino acids. Trimming left V 6 bases short and J 4 bases short, with 8 bases between. The CDR3 loop reads CSARTSDTQYF. The CDR3 nucleotides are TGCAGTGCCCGGACTTCAGATACGCAGTATTTT.

The genes are TRBV6-5 and TRBJ1-5, with 7 bases fitting TRBD1. This CDR3 comprises 13 residues. Germline V gene sequence: CDR1 MNHEY, CDR2 SVGAGI. With V trimmed by 5 bases and J by 4 bases, 2 bases remained unmatched. CDR3 residues: CASSVDRNQPQHF. The DNA of the CDR3 is TGTGCCAGCAGTGTGGACAGGAATCAGCCCCAGCATTTT.

V usage is TRBV11-3 and J usage is TRBJ1-1; D is unresolved. Germline assignment: CDR1 SGHNT and CDR2 YENEEA. The CDR3 consists of 16 residues. V lost 0 bases to trimming and J lost 3 bases, with 14 bases between them. CDR3 sequence reads: CASSLDIRVGDTEAFF. The CDR3 nucleotides read TGTGCCAGCAGCTTAGATATCCGGGTAGGCGACACTGAAGCTTTCTTT. The full variable domain, rest sourced from reference TRBV11-3 and TRBJ1-1, is EAGVVQSPRYKIIEKKQPVAFWCNPISGHNTLYWYLQNLGQGPELLIRYENEEAVDDSQLPKDRFSAERLKGVDSTLKIQPAELGDSAVYLCASSLDIRVGDTEAFFGQGTRLTVV.

The V gene is TRBV28, the J gene TRBJ2-2; 10 bases are shared with TRBD1. The CDR3 length is 15 residues. Trimming removed 3 bases from V and 6 bases from J; junction bases left unmatched: 4. Germline CDR1 MDHEN, CDR2 SYDVKM. The CDR3 loop reads CASSLTGGAAGELFF. The CDR3 nucleotides are TGTGCCAGCAGTTTGACAGGGGGCGCGGCCGGGGAGCTGTTTTTT. The complete variable domain, with remaining parts taken from reference TRBV28 and TRBJ2-2, reads DVKVTQSSRYLVKRTGEKVFLECVQDMDHENMFWYRQDPGLGLRLIYFSYDVKMKEKGDIPEGYSVSREKKERFSLILESASTNQTSMYLCASSLTGGAAGELFFGEGSRLTVL.

This clone came up a few times. The chain has TRBV4-1 and TRBJ2-7; 7 bases are shared with TRBD1. The CDR3 consists of 13 residues. Trimming cost V 3 bases and J 2 bases; bases outside gene matches: 1. Germline V gives CDR1 MGHRA, CDR2 YSYEKL. This chain's CDR3 is CASSHGTAYEQYF. CDR3 nucleotides: TGCGCCAGCAGCCACGGGACAGCCTACGAGCAGTACTTC.

The rearrangement joins TRBV7-8 to TRBJ1-4; D is undetermined. The CDR3 extends over 16 amino acids. Germline CDR1 and CDR2: SGHVS and FQNEAQ. V was pared by 0 bases and J by 5 bases, with 13 bases between. The CDR3 here is CASSLAGGLGNEKLFF. CDR3 sequence (DNA): TGTGCCAGCAGCTTAGCCGGCGGCCTAGGGAATGAAAAACTGTTTTTT.

This clone occurred a few times. The chain carries TRBV2 and TRBJ1-2, with no clear D. The CDR3 totals 13 residues. Trimming shortened V by 6 bases and J by 8 bases, and 16 bases separated the two germline ends. CDR1 SNHLY and CDR2 FYNNEI come from the germline V gene. CDR3 in DNA: TGTGCCAGCAGGAGGACGGTTGCGGGGGGCTACACCTTC. This codes for CASRRTVAGGYTF.

The V and J genes are TRBV25-1 and TRBJ1-1, with 7 bases aligning to TRBD1. With V trimmed by 6 bases and J by 5 bases, 6 bases remained unmatched. Germline lookup yields CDR1 MGHDK and CDR2 SYGVNS. The CDR3 consists of 13 residues. The CDR3 protein is CASRLQGRTEAFF. CDR3 sequence (DNA): TGTGCCAGCAGGCTACAGGGGAGGACTGAAGCTTTCTTT.

This clone was counted only a few times. The chain combines TRBV4-1 with TRBJ2-3; no definite D call. The length of the CDR3 is 16 residues. V was clipped by 0 bases and J by 0 bases, with 10 bases between them. Per the germline V gene, CDR1 is MGHRA and CDR2 is YSYEKL. CDR3 protein: CASSQEEQRSTDTQYF. The CDR3 nucleotides are TGCGCCAGCAGCCAAGAAGAGCAGCGAAGCACAGATACGCAGTATTTT.